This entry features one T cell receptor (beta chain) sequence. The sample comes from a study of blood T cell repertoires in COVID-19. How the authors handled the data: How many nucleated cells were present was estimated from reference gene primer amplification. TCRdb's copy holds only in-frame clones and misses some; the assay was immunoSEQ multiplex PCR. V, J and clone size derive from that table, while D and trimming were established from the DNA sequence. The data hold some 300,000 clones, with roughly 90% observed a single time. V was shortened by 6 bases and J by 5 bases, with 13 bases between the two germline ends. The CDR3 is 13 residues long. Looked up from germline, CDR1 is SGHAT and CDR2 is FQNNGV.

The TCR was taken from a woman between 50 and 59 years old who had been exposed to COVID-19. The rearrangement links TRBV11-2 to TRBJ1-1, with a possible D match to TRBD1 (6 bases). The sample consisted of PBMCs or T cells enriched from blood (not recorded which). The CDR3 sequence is CASRQGGLTEAFF. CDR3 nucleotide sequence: TGTGCCAGCAGACAAGGGGGTTTGACTGAAGCTTTCTTT.